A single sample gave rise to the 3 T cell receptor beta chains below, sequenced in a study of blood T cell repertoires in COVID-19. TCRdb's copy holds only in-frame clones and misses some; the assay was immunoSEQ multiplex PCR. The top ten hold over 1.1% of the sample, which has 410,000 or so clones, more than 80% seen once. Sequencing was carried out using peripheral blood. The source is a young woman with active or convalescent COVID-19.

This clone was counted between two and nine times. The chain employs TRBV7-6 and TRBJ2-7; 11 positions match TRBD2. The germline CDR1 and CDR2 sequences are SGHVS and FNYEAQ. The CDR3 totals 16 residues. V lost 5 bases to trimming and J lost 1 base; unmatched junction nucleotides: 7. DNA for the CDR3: TGTGCCAGCAGCGCGGTAGCGGGAGGGCAATCCTACGAGCAGTACTTC. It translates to CASSAVAGGQSYEQYF.

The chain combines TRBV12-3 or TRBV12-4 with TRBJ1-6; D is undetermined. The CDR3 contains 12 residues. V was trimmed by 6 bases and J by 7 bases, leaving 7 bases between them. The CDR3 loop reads CASRNGNSPLHF. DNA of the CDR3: TGTGCCAGCAGGAATGGCAATTCACCCCTCCACTTT.

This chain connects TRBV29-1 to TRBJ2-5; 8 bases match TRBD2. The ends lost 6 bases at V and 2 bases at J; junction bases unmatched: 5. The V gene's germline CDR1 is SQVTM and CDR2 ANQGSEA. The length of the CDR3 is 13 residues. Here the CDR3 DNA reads TGCAGCGTGCGGGGGGCGCTACAAGAGACCCAGTACTTC. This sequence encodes CSVRGALQETQYF.